This record covers a single T cell receptor beta chain. The sample belongs to a study of blood T cell repertoires in COVID-19. Profiling relied on immunoSEQ multiplex PCR, and the TCRdb table lists in-frame clones only, not all of them. This table has 300,000 or so clones, around nine tenths appearing once. The clonotype comes from a man over 45 with active or convalescent COVID-19. The sample comprised peripheral blood.

The DNA of the CDR3 is TGTGCCAGCAGCTTAGGGACTAGCGGACCCACAGATACGCAGTATTTT. Protein sequence: CASSLGTSGPTDTQYF. The V and J genes are TRBV7-2 and TRBJ2-3; 10 bases are a match to TRBD2. The germline gives CDR1 SGHTA, CDR2 FQGNSA. This CDR3 spans 16 amino acids. V was pared by 1 base and J by 2 bases, with 3 bases of the junction left unmatched.